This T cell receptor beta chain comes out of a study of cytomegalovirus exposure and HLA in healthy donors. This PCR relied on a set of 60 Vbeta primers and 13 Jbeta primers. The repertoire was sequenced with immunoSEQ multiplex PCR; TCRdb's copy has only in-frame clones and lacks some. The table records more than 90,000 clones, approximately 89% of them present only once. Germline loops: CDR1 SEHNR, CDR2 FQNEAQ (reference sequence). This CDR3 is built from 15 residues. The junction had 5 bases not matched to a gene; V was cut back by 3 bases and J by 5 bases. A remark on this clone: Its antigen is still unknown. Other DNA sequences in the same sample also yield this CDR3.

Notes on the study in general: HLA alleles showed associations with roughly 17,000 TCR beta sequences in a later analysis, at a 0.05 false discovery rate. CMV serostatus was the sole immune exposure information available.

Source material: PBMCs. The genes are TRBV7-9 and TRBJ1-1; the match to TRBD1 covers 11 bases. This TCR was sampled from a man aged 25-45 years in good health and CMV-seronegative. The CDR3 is CASSFSGTGGTEAFF. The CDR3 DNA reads TGTGCCAGCAGCTTTTCCGGGACAGGGGGTACTGAAGCTTTCTTT.